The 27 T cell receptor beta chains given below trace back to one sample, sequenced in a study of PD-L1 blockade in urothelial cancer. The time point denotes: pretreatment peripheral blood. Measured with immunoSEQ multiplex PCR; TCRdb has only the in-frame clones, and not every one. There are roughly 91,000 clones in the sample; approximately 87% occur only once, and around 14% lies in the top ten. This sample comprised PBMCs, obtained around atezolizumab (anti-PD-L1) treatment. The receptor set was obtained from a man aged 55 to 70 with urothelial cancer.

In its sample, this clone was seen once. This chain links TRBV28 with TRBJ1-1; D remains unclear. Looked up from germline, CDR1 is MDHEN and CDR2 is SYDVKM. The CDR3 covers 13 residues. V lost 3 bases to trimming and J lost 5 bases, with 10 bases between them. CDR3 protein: CASSFPGRTEAFF. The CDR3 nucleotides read TGTGCCAGCAGTTTCCCCGGCAGGACTGAAGCTTTCTTT.

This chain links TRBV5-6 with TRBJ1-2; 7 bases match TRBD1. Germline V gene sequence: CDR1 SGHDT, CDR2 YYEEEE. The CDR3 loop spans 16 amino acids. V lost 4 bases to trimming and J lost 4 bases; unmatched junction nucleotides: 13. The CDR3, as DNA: TGTGCCAGCAGCGCCCCAGGGCTTCAGGGGGTCTATGGCTACACCTTC. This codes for CASSAPGLQGVYGYTF.

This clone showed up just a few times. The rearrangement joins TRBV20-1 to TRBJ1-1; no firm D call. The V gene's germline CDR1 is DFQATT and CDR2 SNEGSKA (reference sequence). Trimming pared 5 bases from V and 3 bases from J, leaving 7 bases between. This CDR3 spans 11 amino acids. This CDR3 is CSALAHTEAFF. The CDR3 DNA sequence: TGCAGTGCTTTGGCCCACACTGAAGCTTTCTTT.

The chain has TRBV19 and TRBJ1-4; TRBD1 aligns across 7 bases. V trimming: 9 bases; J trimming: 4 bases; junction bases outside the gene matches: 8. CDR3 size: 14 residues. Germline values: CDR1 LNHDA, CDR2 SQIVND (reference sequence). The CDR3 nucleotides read TGTGCCAGCAAGACAGGGTTTTTTAATGAAAAACTGTTTTTT. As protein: CASKTGFFNEKLFF. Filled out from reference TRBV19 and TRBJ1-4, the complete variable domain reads DGGITQSPKYLFRKEGQNVTLSCEQNLNHDAMYWYRQDPGQGLRLIYYSQIVNDFQKGDIAEGYSVSREKKESFPLTVTSAQKNPTAFYLCASKTGFFNEKLFFGSGTQLSVL.

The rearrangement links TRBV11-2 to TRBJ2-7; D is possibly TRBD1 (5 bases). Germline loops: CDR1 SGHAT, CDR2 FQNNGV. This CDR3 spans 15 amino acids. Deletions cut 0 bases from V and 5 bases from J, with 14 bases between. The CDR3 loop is CASSLDQGPLHEQYF. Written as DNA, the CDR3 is TGTGCCAGCAGCTTAGACCAGGGCCCGCTCCACGAGCAGTACTTC.

The CDR3 here is CASSSQGGPYNEQFF. In nucleotides, the CDR3 is TGTGCCAGCAGCTCGCAGGGGGGACCCTACAATGAGCAGTTCTTC. The gene calls are TRBV7-2 and TRBJ2-1, with D perhaps TRBD1 (7 bases). Germline V gene lookup returns CDR1 SGHTA and CDR2 FQGNSA. CDR3 length: 15 amino acids. The V gene lost 4 bases and the J gene lost 2 bases, with 12 bases spanning the gap.

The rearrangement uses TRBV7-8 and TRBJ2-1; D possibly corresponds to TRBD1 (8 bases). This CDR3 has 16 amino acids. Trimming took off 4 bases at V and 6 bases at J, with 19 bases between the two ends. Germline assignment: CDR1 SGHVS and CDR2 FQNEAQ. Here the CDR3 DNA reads TGTGCCAGCAGCTCCAGGACAGGGTCGGGGGGCAATGAGCAGTTCTTC. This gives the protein CASSSRTGSGGNEQFF.

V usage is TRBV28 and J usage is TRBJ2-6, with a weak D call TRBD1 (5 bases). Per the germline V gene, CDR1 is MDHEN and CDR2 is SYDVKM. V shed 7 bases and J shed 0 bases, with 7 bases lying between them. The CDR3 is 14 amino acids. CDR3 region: CASTGYSGANVLTF. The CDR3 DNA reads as TGTGCCAGCACAGGGTACTCTGGGGCCAACGTCCTGACTTTC.

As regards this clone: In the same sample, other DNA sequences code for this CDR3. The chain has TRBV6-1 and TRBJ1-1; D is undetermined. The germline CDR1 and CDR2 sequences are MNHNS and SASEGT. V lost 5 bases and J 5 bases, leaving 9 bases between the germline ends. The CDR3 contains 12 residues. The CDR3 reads CASSIRGTEAFF. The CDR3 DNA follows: TGTGCCAGCAGTATTCGGGGAACTGAAGCTTTCTTT.

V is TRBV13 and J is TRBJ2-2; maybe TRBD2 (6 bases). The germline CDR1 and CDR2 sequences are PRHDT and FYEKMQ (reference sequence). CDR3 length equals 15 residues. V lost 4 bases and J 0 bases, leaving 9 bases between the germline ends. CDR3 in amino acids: CASSYGTSNTGELFF. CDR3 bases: TGTGCCAGCAGCTACGGGACTTCGAACACCGGGGAGCTGTTTTTT. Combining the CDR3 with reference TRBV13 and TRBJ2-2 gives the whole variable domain AAGVIQSPRHLIKEKRETATLKCYPIPRHDTVYWYQQGPGQDPQFLISFYEKMQSDKGSIPDRFSAQQFSDYHSELNMSSLELGDSALYFCASSYGTSNTGELFFGEGSRLTVL.

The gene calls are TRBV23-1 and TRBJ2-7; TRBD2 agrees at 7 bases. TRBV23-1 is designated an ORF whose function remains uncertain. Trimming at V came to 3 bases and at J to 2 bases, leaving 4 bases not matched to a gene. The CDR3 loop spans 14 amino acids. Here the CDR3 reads CASSQERGTYEQYF. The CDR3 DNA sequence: TGCGCCAGCAGTCAGGAGCGGGGAACCTACGAGCAGTACTTC.

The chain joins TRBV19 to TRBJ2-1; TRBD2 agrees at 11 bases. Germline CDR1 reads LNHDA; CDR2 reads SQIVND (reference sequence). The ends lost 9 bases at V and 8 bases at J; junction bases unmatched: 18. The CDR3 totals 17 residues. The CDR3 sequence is CASTPVGSGRAVYEQFF. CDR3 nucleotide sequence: TGTGCCAGCACCCCGGTAGGTAGCGGGAGGGCCGTTTATGAGCAGTTCTTC.

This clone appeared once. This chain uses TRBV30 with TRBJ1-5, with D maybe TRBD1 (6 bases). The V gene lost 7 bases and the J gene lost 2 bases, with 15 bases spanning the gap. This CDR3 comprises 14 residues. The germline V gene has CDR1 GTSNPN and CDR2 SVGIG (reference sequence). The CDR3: CALRKQGGNQPQHF. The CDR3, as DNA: TGTGCCTTGCGAAAACAGGGCGGCAATCAGCCCCAGCATTTT.

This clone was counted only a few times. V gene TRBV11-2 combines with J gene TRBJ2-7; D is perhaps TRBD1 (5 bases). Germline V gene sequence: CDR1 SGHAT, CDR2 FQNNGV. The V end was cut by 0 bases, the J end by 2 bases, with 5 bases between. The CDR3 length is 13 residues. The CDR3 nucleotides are TGTGCCAGCAGCTTAGACAGGGCCTACGAGCAGTACTTC. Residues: CASSLDRAYEQYF.

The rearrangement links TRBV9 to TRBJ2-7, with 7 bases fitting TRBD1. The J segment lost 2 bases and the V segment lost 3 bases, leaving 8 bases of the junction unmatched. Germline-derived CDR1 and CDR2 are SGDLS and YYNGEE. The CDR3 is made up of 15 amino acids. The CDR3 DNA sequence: TGTGCCAGCAGCGCCAACCGGGACAGAACCTACGAGCAGTACTTC. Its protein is CASSANRDRTYEQYF.

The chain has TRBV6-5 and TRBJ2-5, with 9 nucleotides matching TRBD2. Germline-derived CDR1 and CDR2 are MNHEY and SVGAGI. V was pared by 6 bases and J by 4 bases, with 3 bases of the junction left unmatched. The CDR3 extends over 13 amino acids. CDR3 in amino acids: CASRQTSGETQYF. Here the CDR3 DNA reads TGTGCCAGCAGACAGACTAGCGGAGAGACCCAGTACTTC.

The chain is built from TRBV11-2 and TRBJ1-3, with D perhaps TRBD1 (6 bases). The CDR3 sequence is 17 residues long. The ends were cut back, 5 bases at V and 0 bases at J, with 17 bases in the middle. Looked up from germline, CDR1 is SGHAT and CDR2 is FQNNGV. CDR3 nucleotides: TGTGCCAGCAGCCCCAAGACAGGCAAGTTCTCTGGAAACACCATATATTTT. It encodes CASSPKTGKFSGNTIYF.

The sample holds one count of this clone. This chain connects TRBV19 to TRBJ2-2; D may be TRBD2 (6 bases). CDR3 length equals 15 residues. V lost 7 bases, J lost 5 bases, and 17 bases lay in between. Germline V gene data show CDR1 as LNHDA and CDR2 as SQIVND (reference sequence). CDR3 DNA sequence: TGTGCCAGTACTGAGACCGGGGGTCCAACCGGGGAGCTGTTTTTT. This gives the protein CASTETGGPTGELFF.

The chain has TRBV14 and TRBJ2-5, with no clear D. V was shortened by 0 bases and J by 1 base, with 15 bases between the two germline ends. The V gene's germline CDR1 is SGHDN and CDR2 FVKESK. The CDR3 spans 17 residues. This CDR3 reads CASSQDSARRFQETQYF. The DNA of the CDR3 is TGTGCCAGCAGCCAAGATTCTGCCAGGCGCTTCCAAGAGACCCAGTACTTC.

The CDR3 sequence: CASSPGTAYGYTF. The CDR3 coding sequence is TGTGCCAGCAGCCCCGGGACAGCTTATGGCTACACCTTC. V usage is TRBV7-2 and J usage is TRBJ1-2; TRBD1 aligns across 7 bases. The CDR3 has 13 amino acids. Per germline, CDR1 SGHTA and CDR2 FQGNSA. Trimming removed 5 bases from V and 5 bases from J; junction bases left unmatched: 5.

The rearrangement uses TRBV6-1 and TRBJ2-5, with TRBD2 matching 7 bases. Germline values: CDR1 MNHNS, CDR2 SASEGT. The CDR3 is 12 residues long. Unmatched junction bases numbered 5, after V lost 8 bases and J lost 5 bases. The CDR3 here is CASQRGIETQYF. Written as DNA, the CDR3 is TGTGCCAGCCAGCGGGGTATCGAGACCCAGTACTTC.

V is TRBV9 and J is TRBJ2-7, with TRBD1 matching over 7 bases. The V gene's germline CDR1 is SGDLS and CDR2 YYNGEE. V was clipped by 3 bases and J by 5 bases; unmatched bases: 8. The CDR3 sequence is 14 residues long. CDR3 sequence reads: CASSARQGSDEQYF. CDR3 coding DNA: TGTGCCAGCAGCGCACGACAGGGTTCCGACGAGCAGTACTTC.

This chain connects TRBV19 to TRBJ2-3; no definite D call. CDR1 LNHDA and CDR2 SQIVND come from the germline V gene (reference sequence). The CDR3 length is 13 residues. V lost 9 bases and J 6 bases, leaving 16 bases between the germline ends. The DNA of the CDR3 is TGTGCCAGCTCGACATGGGCTGGCGATACGCAGTATTTT. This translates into CASSTWAGDTQYF.

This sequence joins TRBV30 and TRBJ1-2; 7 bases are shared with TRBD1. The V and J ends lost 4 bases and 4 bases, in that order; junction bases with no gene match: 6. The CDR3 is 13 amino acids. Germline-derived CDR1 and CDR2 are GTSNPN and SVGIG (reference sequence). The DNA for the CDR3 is TGTGCCTGGACTCAGGGGGTGGGCTATGGCTACACCTTC. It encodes CAWTQGVGYGYTF.

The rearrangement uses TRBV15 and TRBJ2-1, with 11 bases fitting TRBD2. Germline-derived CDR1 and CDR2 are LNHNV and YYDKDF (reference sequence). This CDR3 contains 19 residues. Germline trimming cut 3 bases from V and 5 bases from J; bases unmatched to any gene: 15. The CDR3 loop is CATSSSSGGAWWNDNEQFF. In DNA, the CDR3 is TGTGCCACCAGCAGTAGTAGCGGGGGGGCATGGTGGAACGACAATGAGCAGTTCTTC.

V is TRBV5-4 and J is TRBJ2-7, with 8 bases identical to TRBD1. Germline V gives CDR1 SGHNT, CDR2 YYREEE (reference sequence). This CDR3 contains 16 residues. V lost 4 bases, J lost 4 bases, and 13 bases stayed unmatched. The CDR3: CASSARQGTWRYEQYF. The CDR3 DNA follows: TGTGCCAGCAGCGCCCGACAGGGGACGTGGAGGTACGAGCAGTACTTC.

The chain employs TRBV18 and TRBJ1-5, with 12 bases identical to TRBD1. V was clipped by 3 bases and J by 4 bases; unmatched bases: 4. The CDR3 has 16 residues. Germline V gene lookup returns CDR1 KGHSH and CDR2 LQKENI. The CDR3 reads CASSPGDRGLNQPQHF. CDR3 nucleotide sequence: TGTGCCAGCTCACCCGGGGACAGGGGGCTTAATCAGCCCCAGCATTTT.